This T cell receptor beta chain was sequenced during a study of T-cell reconstitution after alpha-beta-depleted transplantation in children. The study's findings and limits: About two months after transplant, alpha-beta T cells reportedly came from several hundred expanded graft clones. Diversity of TCRbeta at day 60 was high in some patients, arising from surviving recipient T cells and thymic progenitors.

Regarding this clonotype: Its specificity is not known. A much larger clone lies one base from this, so it may be a read error.

During its preparation, the TCRbeta library received unique molecular identifiers. A single record per CDR3 protein comes from TCRdb applying MiXCR to the PCR reads. The sample carries about 200,000 distinct CDR3 sequences, 6.3% recorded once. The starting material was PBMCs, obtained before TCRalphabeta/CD19-depleted stem cell transplant. The TCR was taken from a girl in the first two years of life with combined immunodeficiency, due to receive a stem cell transplant.

In DNA, the CDR3 is TGTGCCGGCAGTTTTAGCGGGGACTCCTCCTACGAGCAGTACTTC. This sequence encodes CAGSFSGDSSYEQYF. V gene TRBV12-3 or TRBV12-4 combines with J gene TRBJ2-7; TRBD2 agrees at 8 bases. There are 15 residues in the CDR3.